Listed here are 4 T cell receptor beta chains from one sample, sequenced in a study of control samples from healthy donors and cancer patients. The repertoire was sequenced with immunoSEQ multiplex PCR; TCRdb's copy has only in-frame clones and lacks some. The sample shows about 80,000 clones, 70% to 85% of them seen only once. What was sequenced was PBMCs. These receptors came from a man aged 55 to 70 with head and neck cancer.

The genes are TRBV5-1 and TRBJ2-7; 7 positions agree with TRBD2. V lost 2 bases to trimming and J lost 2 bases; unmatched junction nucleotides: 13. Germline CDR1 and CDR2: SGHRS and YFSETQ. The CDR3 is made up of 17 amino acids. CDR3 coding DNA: TGCGCCAGCAGCTTTGCCTTAGGGGCGGGAGCGCCCTACGAGCAGTACTTC. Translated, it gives CASSFALGAGAPYEQYF.

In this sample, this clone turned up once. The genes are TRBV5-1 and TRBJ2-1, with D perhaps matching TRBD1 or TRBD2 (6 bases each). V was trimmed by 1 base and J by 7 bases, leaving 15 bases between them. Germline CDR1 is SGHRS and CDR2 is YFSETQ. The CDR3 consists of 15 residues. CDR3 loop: CASSLRGEQGNEQFF. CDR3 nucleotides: TGCGCCAGCAGCTTGAGGGGGGAGCAGGGAAATGAGCAGTTCTTC.

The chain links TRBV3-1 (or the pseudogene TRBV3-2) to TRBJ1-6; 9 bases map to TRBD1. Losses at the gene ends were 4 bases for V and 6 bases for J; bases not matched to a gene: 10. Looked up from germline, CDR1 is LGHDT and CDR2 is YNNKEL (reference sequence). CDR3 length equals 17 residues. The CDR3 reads CASSRRTGGEGNSPLHF. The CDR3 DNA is TGTGCCAGCAGCCGTCGTACAGGGGGCGAAGGTAATTCACCCCTCCACTTT.

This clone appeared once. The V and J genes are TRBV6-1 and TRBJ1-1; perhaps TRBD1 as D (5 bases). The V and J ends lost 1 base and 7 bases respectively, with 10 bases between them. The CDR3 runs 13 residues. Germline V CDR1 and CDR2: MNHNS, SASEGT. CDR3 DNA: TGTGCCAGCAGTGAAGATTCGGGGCTTGAAGCTTTCTTT. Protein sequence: CASSEDSGLEAFF.